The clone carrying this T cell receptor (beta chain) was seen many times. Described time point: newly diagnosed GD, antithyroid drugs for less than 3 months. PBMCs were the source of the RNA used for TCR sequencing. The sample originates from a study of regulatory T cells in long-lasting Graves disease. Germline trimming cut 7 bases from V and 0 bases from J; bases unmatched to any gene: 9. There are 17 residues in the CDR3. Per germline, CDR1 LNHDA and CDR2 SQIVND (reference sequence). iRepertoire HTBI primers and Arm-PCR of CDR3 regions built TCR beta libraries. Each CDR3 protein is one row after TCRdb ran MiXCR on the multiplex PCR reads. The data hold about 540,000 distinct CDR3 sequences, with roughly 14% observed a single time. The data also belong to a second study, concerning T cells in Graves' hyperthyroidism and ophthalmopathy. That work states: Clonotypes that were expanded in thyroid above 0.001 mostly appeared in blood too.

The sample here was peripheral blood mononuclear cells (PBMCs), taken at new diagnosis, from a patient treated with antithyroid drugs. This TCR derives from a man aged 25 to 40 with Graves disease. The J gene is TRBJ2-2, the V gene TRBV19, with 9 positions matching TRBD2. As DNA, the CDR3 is TGTGCCAGTAATGGACTAGCGAGAGCGGCGAACACCGGGGAGCTGTTTTTT. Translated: CASNGLARAANTGELFF.